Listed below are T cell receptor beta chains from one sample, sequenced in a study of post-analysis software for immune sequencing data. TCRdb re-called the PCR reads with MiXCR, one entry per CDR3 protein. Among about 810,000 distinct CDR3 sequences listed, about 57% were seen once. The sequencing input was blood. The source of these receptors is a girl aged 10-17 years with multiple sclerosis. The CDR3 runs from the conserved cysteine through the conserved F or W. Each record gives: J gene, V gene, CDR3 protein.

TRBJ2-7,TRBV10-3,CAISWTSGTYEQYF
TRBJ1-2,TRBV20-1,CSATRDSGYGYTF
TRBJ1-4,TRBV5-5,CASSLLGAPNEKLFF
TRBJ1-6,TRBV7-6,CASSLDTGVTYNSPLHF
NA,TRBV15,CATSSGAGETQYF
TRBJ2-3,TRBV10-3,CATRDSNTDTQYF
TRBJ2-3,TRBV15,CATSTRDRGAGDTQYF
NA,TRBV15,CATSKDLHPSEQYF
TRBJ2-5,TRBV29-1,CSVVGYQETQYF
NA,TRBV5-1,CASSLEGSLAGAEQYF
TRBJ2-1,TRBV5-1,CASSPGQQGTEQFF
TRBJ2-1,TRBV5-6,CASSFGGANEQFF
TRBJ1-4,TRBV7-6,CASSLQGGNEKLFF
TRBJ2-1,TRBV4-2,CASSQDRPTSGRVYNEQFF
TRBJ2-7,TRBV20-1,CSAILGAGVIYEQYF
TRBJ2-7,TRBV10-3,CAISELREQYF
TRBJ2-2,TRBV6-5,CASSYLGTSGGVVYGPGELFF
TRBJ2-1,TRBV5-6,CASSLSFPSGTDNEQFF
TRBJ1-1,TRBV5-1,CASSSTSGVKWAFF
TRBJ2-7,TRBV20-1,CSARVVLAGAYEQYF
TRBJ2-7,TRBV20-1,CSAAGPSTYEQYF
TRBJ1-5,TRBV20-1,CSAESYGGVAQPQHF
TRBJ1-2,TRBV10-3,CATLKGARHLPAYGYTF
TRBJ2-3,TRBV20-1,CSASQHTRDPDTQYF
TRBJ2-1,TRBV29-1,CSVERQLYNEQFF
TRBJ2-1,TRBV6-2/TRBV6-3,CASSLNTGNEQFF
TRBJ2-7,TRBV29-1,CSVAESYEQYF
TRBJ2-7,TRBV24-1,CATSDLKGQPTEQYF
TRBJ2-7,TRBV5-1,CASSLTPGASYEQYF
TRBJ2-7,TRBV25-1,CASSEVGRGLASSYEQYF
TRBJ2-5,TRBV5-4,CASSLVTGRGETQYF
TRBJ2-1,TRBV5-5,CASSYLAGYNEQFF
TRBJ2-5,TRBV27,CASSLLRATETQYF
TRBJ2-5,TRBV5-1,CASSRSPTSGQETQYF
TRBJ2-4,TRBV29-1,CSAVGSDRGNIQYF
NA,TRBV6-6,CASMTGGYEQYF
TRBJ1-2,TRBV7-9,CASSSNLGQVSEGYTF
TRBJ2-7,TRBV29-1,CNVEGRGDEQYF
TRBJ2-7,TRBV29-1,CSVIRTEISYEQYF
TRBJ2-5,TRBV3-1,CASSQDRLGSRETQYF
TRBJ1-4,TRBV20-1,CSAPNGGYEKLFF
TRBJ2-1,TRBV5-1,CASSPNPGGDEQFF
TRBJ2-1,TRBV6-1,CASSWTSGSAYNEQFF
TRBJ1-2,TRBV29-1,CSVEDQSSGYGYTF
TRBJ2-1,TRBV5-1,CASRDAGGGLSSYNEQFF